This T cell receptor beta chain was profiled in a study of CD8 T cells in Susac syndrome. Regarding the study as a whole: In Susac patients, clonal expansion was not detected in CD4+ cells. The study conceded that relatively few individuals underwent its TCR sequencing and HLA analysis.

About 0.5 to 1 ug RNA was reverse transcribed with random hexamers. TCR beta CDR3 was amplified by immunoSEQ multiplex PCR. This amplification extended across 54 Vbeta and 13 Jbeta segments. TCRdb processed the immunoSEQ multiplex PCR reads anew with MiXCR; each CDR3 protein has one entry. The sample holds about 180,000 distinct CDR3 sequences, about 94% seen once. Looked up from germline, CDR1 is SGHAT and CDR2 is FQNNGV. The trim removed 5 bases at V and 9 bases at J, leaving 11 bases unmatched. The CDR3 covers 15 residues. A remark on this clonotype: Its matching antigen is unknown.

CD8+ and CD4+ T cells from blood underwent TCR beta sequencing, which was carried out in a high-throughput format. The J gene is TRBJ2-7, the V gene TRBV11-2; 12 positions match TRBD2. The receptor was isolated from a human donor with Susac syndrome. Sequencing was done on a sample of CD4+ T cells from PBMCs. The CDR3 region is CASSPTATSGGLQYF. CDR3 nucleotide sequence: TGTGCCAGCAGCCCGACCGCGACTAGCGGGGGCCTGCAGTACTTC.